This TCR beta chain was identified in a study of cytotoxic CD8 clonotypes in ibrutinib-treated CLL. Study summary: Outcomes included around 25 partial and 2 complete responses; after median approximately six years, roughly 15 stayed remitted and around 12 progressed. On average, each sample had a few hundred thousand productive templates and approximately 100,000 productive rearrangements. The study's findings and limits: Clonality increased at ibrutinib response, then returned toward baseline at progression.

Libraries were prepared by immunoSEQ multiplex PCR; TCRdb keeps only in-frame clonotypes and omits some of them. The table has some 200,000 clones, just under 80% seen once; the top ten hold approximately 10%. This clone came up once. The antigen is not known. The receptor was isolated from a human donor with chronic lymphocytic leukemia. Sample: PBMCs, taken after 12 months of ibrutinib treatment.

In DNA form, the CDR3 reads TGTGCCAGCAGTGACGGCCGTATCTCTGGAAACACCATATATTTT. It translates to CASSDGRISGNTIYF. The chain uses TRBV6-1 and TRBJ1-3; D ambiguous. The CDR3 is 15 residues long. Germline-derived CDR1 and CDR2 are MNHNS and SASEGT. Trimming removed 3 bases from V and 0 bases from J, with 9 bases in between.